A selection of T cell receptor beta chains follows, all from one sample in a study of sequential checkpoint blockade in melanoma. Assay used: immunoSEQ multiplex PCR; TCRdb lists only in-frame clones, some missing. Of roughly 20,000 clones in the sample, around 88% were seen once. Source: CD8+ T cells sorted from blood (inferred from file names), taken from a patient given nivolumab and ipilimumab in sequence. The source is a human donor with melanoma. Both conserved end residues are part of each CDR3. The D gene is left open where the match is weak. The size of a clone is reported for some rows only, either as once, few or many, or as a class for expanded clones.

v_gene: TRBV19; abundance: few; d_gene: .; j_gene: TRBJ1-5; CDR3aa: CASSISVSRGPHQPQHF; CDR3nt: TGTGCCAGTAGTATTTCTGTGTCCAGGGGTCCGCATCAGCCCCAGCATTTT
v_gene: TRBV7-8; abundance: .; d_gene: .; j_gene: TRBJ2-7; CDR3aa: CASSSLGFEQYF; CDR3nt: TGTGCCAGCAGCTCCCTCGGGTTCGAGCAGTACTTC
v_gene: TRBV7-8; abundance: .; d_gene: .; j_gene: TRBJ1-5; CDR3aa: CASSPRAESQPQHF; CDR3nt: TGTGCCAGCAGCCCCAGGGCAGAAAGCCAGCCCCAGCATTTT
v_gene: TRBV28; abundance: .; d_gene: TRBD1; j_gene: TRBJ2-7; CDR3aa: CASTPGPGQGGYEQYF; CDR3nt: TGTGCCAGCACCCCGGGGCCGGGACAGGGAGGCTACGAGCAGTACTTC
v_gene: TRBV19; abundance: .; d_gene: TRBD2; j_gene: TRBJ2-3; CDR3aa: CASSTSGRGLADTQYF; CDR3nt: TGTGCCAGTAGTACTAGCGGAAGAGGTTTAGCAGATACGCAGTATTTT
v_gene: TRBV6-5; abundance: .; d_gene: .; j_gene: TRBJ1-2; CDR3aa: CASSPEVPTYGYTF; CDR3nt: TGTGCCAGCAGCCCTGAAGTCCCTACCTATGGCTACACCTTC
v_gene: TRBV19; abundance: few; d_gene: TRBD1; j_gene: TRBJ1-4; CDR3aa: CASSHRGEGEKLFF; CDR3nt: TGTGCCAGTAGTCACAGGGGAGAAGGCGAAAAACTGTTTTTT
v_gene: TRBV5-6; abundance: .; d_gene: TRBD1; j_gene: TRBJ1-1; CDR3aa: CASSLGGGTEAFF; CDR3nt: TGTGCCAGCAGCTTAGGGGGCGGGACTGAAGCTTTCTTT
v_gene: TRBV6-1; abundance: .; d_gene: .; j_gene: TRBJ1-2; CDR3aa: CASSDWGVSGYTF; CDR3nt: TGTGCCAGCAGTGACTGGGGGGTCTCTGGCTACACCTTC
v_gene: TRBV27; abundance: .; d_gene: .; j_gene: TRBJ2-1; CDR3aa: CASTSSNEQFF; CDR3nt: TGTGCCAGCACCTCTAGCAATGAGCAGTTCTTC
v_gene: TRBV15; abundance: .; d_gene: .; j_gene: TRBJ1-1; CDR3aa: CATSRDGATEAFF; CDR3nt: TGTGCCACCAGCAGAGATGGGGCCACTGAAGCTTTCTTT
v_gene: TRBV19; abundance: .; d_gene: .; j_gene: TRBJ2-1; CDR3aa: CASSIFRQGNEQFF; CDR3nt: TGTGCCAGTAGTATATTCCGTCAGGGCAATGAGCAGTTCTTC
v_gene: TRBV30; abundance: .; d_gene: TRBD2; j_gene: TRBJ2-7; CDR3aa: CAWRRAGGGPYEQYF; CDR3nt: TGTGCCTGGAGGCGAGCGGGAGGGGGTCCCTACGAGCAGTACTTC
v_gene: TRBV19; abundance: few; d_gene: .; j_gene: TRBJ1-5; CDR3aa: CASSISQGGNQPQHF; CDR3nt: TGTGCCAGTAGTATTAGTCAGGGCGGCAATCAGCCCCAGCATTTT
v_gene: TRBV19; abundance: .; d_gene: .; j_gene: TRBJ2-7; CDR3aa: CASSIGDGDSYEQYF; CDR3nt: TGTGCCAGTAGTATAGGGGACGGGGACTCCTACGAGCAGTACTTC
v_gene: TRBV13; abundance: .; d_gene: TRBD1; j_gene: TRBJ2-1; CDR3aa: CASSSRDRLNEQFF; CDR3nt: TGTGCCAGCAGTTCCAGGGACAGGTTAAATGAGCAGTTCTTC
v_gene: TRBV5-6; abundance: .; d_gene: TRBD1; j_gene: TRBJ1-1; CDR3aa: CASSWDRLNTEAFF; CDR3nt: TGTGCCAGCAGCTGGGACAGGTTGAACACTGAAGCTTTCTTT
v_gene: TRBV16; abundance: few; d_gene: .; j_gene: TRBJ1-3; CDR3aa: CASSRETGNTIYF; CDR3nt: TGTGCCAGCAGCCGCGAGACTGGAAACACCATATATTTT
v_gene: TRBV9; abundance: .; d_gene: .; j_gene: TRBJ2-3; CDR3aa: CASSVIAGSGDTQYF; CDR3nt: TGTGCCAGCAGCGTTATCGCGGGTTCAGGAGATACGCAGTATTTT
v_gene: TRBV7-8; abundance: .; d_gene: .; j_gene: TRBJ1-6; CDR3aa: CASKEGVSSYNSPLHF; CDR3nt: TGTGCCAGCAAGGAGGGCGTAAGCTCCTATAATTCCCCCCTCCACTTT
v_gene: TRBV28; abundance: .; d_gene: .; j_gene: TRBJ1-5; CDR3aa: CASSFGGAVRGNQPQHF; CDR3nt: TGTGCCAGCAGTTTCGGGGGGGCGGTTAGGGGCAATCAGCCCCAGCATTTT
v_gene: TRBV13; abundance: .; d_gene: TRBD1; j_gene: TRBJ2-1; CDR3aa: CASSSTGGYNEQFF; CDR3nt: TGTGCCAGCAGCTCGACAGGGGGATACAATGAGCAGTTCTTC
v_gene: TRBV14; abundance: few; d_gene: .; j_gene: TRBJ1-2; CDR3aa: CASSQDRGQYGYTF; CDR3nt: TGTGCCAGCAGCCAAGATCGAGGACAGTATGGCTACACCTTC
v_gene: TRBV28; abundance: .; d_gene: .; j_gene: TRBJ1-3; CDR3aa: CASSLWGSSGNTIYF; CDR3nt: TGTGCCAGCAGTTTATGGGGCAGCTCTGGAAACACCATATATTTT
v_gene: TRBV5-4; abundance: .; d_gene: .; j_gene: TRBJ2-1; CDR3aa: CASPPDEQFF; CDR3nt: TGTGCCAGCCCCCCGGATGAGCAGTTCTTC
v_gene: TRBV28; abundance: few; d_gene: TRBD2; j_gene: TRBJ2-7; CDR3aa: CASSFSGVSYEQYF; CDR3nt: TGTGCCAGCAGTTTTAGCGGGGTATCCTACGAGCAGTACTTC
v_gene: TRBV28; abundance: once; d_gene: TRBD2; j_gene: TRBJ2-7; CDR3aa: CASSYRSGRAYEQYF; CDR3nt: TGTGCCAGCAGTTATAGGAGCGGGAGGGCCTACGAGCAGTACTTC
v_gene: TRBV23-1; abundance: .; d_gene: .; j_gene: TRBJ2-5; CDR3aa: CASSQLGIREQYF; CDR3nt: TGCGCCAGCAGTCAACTTGGAATCCGGGAGCAGTACTTC
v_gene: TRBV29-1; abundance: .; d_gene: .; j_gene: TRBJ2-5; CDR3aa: CSVEGYLGETQYF; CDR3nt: TGCAGCGTTGAAGGCTACCTCGGGGAGACCCAGTACTTC
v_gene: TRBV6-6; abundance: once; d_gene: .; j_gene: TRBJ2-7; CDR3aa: CASSYSRLPSYEQYF; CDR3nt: TGTGCCAGCAGTTACTCGAGGCTCCCTTCCTACGAGCAGTACTTC
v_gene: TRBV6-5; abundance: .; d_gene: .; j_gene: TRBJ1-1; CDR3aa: CASSERGNTEAFF; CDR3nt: TGTGCCAGCAGTGAAAGGGGGAACACTGAAGCTTTCTTT
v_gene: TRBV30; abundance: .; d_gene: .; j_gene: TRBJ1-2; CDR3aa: CAWRDSSSGYYGYTF; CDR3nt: TGTGCCTGGAGGGACAGCTCCTCAGGGTACTATGGCTACACCTTC
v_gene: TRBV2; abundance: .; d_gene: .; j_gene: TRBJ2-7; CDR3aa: CASRGGVGSSYEQYF; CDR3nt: TGTGCCAGCAGGGGCGGGGTAGGGAGCTCCTACGAGCAGTACTTC
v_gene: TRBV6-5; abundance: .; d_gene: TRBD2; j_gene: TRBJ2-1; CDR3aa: CASSPTSGIYNEQFF; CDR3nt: TGTGCCAGCAGTCCAACTAGCGGGATATACAATGAGCAGTTCTTC
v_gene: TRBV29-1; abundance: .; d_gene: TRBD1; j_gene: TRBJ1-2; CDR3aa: CSAGQGRGYTF; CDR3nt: TGCAGCGCCGGACAGGGAAGAGGCTACACCTTC
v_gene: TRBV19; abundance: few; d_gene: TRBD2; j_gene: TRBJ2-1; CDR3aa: CASSPSGGNNEQFF; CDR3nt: TGTGCCAGTAGTCCCAGCGGGGGAAACAATGAGCAGTTCTTC
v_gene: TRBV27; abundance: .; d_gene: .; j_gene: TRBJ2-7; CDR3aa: CASSLSPGNAYEQYF; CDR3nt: TGTGCCAGCAGTTTATCGCCAGGGAACGCCTACGAGCAGTACTTC
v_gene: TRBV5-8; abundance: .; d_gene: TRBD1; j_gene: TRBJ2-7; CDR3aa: CASSKGQGLGEQYF; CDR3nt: TGTGCCAGCTCTAAGGGACAGGGTCTCGGCGAGCAGTACTTC
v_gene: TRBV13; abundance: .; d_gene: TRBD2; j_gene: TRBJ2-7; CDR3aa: CASSSGLAGTYEQYF; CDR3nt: TGTGCCAGCAGTTCCGGACTAGCGGGAACCTACGAGCAGTACTTC
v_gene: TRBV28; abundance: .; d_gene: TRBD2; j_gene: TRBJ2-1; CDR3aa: CASSWGLAGVNEQFF; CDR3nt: TGTGCCAGCAGCTGGGGACTAGCGGGAGTAAATGAGCAGTTCTTC
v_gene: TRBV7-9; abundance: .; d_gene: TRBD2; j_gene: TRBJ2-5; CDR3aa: CASSSPGLGAGEQYF; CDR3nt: TGTGCCAGCAGCTCGCCGGGACTAGGCGCTGGTGAGCAGTACTTC
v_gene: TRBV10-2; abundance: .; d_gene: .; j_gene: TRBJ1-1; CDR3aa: CASSDQRGEAFF; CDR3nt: TGCGCCAGCAGTGATCAGAGAGGTGAAGCTTTCTTT
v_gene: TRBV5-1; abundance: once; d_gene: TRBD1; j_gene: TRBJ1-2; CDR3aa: CASSREGTGYDGYTF; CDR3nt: TGCGCCAGCAGCAGGGAGGGGACAGGGTATGATGGCTACACCTTC
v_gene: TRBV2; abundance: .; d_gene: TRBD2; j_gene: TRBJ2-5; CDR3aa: CASSGFGDGSGRSQETQYF; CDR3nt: TGTGCCAGCAGTGGGTTCGGTGATGGCAGCGGGAGGTCCCAAGAGACCCAGTACTTC
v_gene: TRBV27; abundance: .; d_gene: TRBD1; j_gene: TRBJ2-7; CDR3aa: CASSSGTGGYEQYF; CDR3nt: TGTGCCAGCAGTTCCGGGACAGGGGGCTACGAGCAGTACTTC
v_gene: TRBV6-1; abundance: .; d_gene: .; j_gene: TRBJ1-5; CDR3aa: CASKRRGSNQPQHF; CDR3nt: TGTGCCAGCAAGAGACGGGGGAGCAATCAGCCCCAGCATTTT
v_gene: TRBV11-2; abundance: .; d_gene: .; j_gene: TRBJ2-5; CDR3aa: CASSLGARSERGQYF; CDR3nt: TGTGCCAGCAGCTTAGGGGCACGTTCCGAACGGGGCCAGTACTTC
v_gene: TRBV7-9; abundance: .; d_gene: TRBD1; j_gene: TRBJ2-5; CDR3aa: CASSLIDRVSALETQYF; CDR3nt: TGTGCCAGCAGCTTAATTGACAGGGTTTCTGCGTTAGAGACCCAGTACTTC
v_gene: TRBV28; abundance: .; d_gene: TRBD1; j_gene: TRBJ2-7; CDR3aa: CASSPVLQGGLYEQYF; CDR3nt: TGTGCCAGCAGCCCCGTCTTACAAGGGGGCCTCTACGAGCAGTACTTC
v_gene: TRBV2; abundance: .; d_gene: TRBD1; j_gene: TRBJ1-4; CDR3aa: CASSRTGGREEKLFF; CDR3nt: TGTGCCAGCAGTCGGACAGGCGGCCGCGAAGAAAAACTGTTTTTT